Listed here are 5 T cell receptor beta chains from one sample, sequenced in a study of OX40 agonist ivuxolimab in advanced cancers. Only in-frame clones appear in the TCRdb table, and some are missing; sequencing was by immunoSEQ multiplex PCR. This sample has about 34,000 clones; approximately 89% occur once, and the top ten carry about 9.6%. Here the sequenced sample was CD4+ or CD8+ T cells sorted from blood, taken in a trial of the OX40 agonist ivuxolimab. These receptor sequences come from an adult with an advanced solid tumor such as melanoma, head and neck, liver or kidney cancer.

The J gene is TRBJ2-3, the V gene TRBV19; no clear D. Trimming left V 6 bases short and J 0 bases short, with 4 bases between. CDR1 and CDR2 from the germline V gene are LNHDA and SQIVND (reference sequence). The CDR3 has 12 residues. This CDR3 is CASRQSTDTQYF. DNA of the CDR3: TGTGCCAGTAGACAGAGCACAGATACGCAGTATTTT.

The chain uses TRBV5-1 and TRBJ2-7, with D possibly being TRBD1 or TRBD2 (6 bases each). Trimming left V 3 bases short and J 4 bases short, with 17 bases between. CDR1 is SGHRS and CDR2 is YFSETQ in the germline V gene. The CDR3 loop spans 15 amino acids. CDR3 sequence: CASSWGDTRGYEQYF. The CDR3 bases are TGCGCCAGCAGCTGGGGGGACACCAGAGGGTACGAGCAGTACTTC.

The chain joins TRBV30 to TRBJ1-3; weak D call: TRBD1 (5 bases). V was cut by 2 bases and J by 3 bases, with 8 bases left in between. CDR1 is GTSNPN, CDR2 SVGIG, per germline (reference sequence). This CDR3 has 13 amino acids. CDR3 protein: CAWSRGSGNTIYF. The CDR3 DNA reads TGTGCCTGGAGTCGGGGCAGTGGAAACACCATATATTTT.

This chain links TRBV27 with TRBJ1-1; weak D call: TRBD1 (5 bases). The V end lost 6 bases, the J end lost 6 bases, and 14 bases lay between the germline ends. The CDR3 has 13 amino acids. The germline gives CDR1 MNHEY, CDR2 SMNVEV (reference sequence). The CDR3 coding sequence is TGTGCCAGCAGGGGACGGAGTCCGGCTGAAGCTTTCTTT. Protein: CASRGRSPAEAFF.

Here the CDR3 DNA reads TGTGCCAGCAGCACAAACAGGGCTGGTTCTGGAAACACCATATATTTT. Protein product: CASSTNRAGSGNTIYF. The chain couples TRBV7-2 to TRBJ1-3; D may be TRBD1 (6 bases). V shed 5 bases and J shed 1 base, with 15 bases lying between them. CDR1 is SGHTA, CDR2 FQGNSA, per germline. This CDR3 has 16 residues.